The 29 T cell receptor beta chains below were found in one sample sequenced in a study of blood T cells in healthy people across ages. Using a J-beta primer mix together with a sample-barcoded 5' primer, a second PCR was run for about 6 to 11 cycles. TCRdb re-analysed the 5' RACE reads in MiXCR, keeping a single row per CDR3 protein. The table shows some 760,000 distinct CDR3 sequences, with around a quarter occurring only once. These data were also filed under a second study, of T cells of mothers and their children.

What was sequenced was blood. Receptors originate from a boy aged 10-17 years in good health.

The chain links TRBV5-1 to TRBJ1-2, with D possibly TRBD1 on 5 matching bases. Trimming shortened V by 4 bases and J by 7 bases, and 14 bases separated the two germline ends. The CDR3 contains 13 residues. In germline, CDR1 is SGHRS, CDR2 YFSETQ. The DNA of the CDR3 is TGCGCCAGCAGCGCCGGACGGGACGCTGGCTACACCTTC. Protein: CASSAGRDAGYTF.

The J gene is TRBJ2-1, the V gene TRBV7-2, with a tentative D call TRBD2 (6 bases). The germline V gene has CDR1 SGHTA and CDR2 FQGNSA. V was trimmed by 9 bases and J by 4 bases, leaving 13 bases between them. CDR3 length equals 13 residues. The CDR3 DNA reads as TGTGCCAGTACCGGGGGAGTTTACAATGAGCAGTTCTTC. It encodes CASTGGVYNEQFF. Full variable domain (remainder filled in from reference TRBV7-2 and TRBJ2-1): GAGVSQSPSNKVTEKGKDVELRCDPISGHTALYWYRQSLGQGLEFLIYFQGNSAPDKSGLPSDRFSAERTGGSVSTLTIQRTQQEDSAVYLCASTGGVYNEQFFGPGTRLTVL.

The chain uses TRBV3-1 and TRBJ2-5, with no clear D. The end of the DNA aligns better with TRBJ2-1, so the J call may be wrong. Germline V CDR1 and CDR2: LGHDT, YNNKEL (reference sequence). This CDR3 is built from 13 residues. In nucleotides, the CDR3 is TGTGCCAGCAGCCAAGTCTGGGCGTTTGAGCAGTTCTTC. It specifies CASSQVWAFEQFF.

This clonotype has ten or more counts. This chain links TRBV29-1 with TRBJ2-4; D is unresolved. The V and J ends lost 4 bases and 12 bases respectively, with 13 bases between them. Germline assignment: CDR1 SQVTM and CDR2 ANQGSEA. This CDR3 contains 11 residues. The CDR3 sequence: CSVGETMAQYF. DNA for the CDR3: TGCAGCGTTGGGGAAACTATGGCTCAGTACTTC.

V is TRBV7-3 and J is TRBJ2-3; either TRBD1 or TRBD2 may fit D (5 bases each). The V end lost 4 bases, the J end lost 6 bases, and 23 bases lay between the germline ends. Per the germline V gene, CDR1 is SGHTA and CDR2 is FQGTGA. The CDR3 is 17 residues long. DNA for the CDR3: TGTGCCAGCAGCTCTTCCCCGAGGGGCAGCCTTAGGGATACGCAGTATTTT. Protein sequence: CASSSSPRGSLRDTQYF.

The CDR3 coding sequence is TGTGCCAGCAGCCACCTACAGGGAAACTATGGCTACACCTTC. It yields the protein CASSHLQGNYGYTF. The chain links TRBV4-2 to TRBJ1-2; tentative D call: TRBD1 (6 bases). The V end lost 3 bases, the J end lost 2 bases, and 10 bases lay between the germline ends. Germline CDR1 and CDR2: LGHNA and YNFKEQ. The CDR3 has 14 amino acids.

V is TRBV6-5 and J is TRBJ2-6; the D gene is possibly TRBD2 (5 bases). V dropped 6 bases and J dropped 2 bases, with 11 bases sitting between them. CDR3 size: 15 residues. CDR1 is MNHEY and CDR2 is SVGAGI in the germline V gene. The CDR3 nucleotides read TGTGCCAGCAGCTACGCTAGCACTGGGGCCAACGTCCTGACTTTC. Residues: CASSYASTGANVLTF.

This clonotype has a handful of counts. The chain joins TRBV28 to TRBJ2-5, with D perhaps matching TRBD2 (5 bases). CDR3 length equals 15 residues. The ends were cut back, 2 bases at V and 1 base at J, with 11 bases in the middle. Germline V CDR1 and CDR2: MDHEN, SYDVKM. CDR3 nucleotide sequence: TGTGCCAGCAGTTTACCTAGAGCGGTCCAAGAGACCCAGTACTTC. Translation gives CASSLPRAVQETQYF. The full variable domain, in which reference TRBV28 and TRBJ2-5 provide the parts outside the CDR3, is DVKVTQSSRYLVKRTGEKVFLECVQDMDHENMFWYRQDPGLGLRLIYFSYDVKMKEKGDIPEGYSVSREKKERFSLILESASTNQTSMYLCASSLPRAVQETQYFGPGTRLLVL.

Points on this clonotype: One junction end disagrees with the germline gene, perhaps due to a read error. The chain is built from TRBV6-1 and TRBJ2-4, with TRBD2 identical over 7 bases. In germline, CDR1 is MNHNS, CDR2 SASEGT. The CDR3 has 14 residues. The CDR3 sequence: CASREGAGVDIQYF. In DNA form, the CDR3 reads TGTGCCAGCAGAGAAGGGGCGGGGGTAGACATTCAGTACTTC.

The chain employs TRBV15 and TRBJ2-1, with 7 positions matching TRBD2. CDR1 and CDR2 (germline): LNHNV, YYDKDF (reference sequence). The CDR3 spans 16 residues. J was trimmed by 2 bases and V by 4 bases; bases with no gene match: 8. CDR3: CATSTQAGYPYNEQFF. The CDR3 DNA is TGTGCCACCAGCACCCAAGCGGGATACCCCTACAATGAGCAGTTCTTC.

The chain couples TRBV20-1 to TRBJ2-4; 9 bases fit TRBD1. This CDR3 contains 15 residues. The germline CDR1 and CDR2 sequences are DFQATT and SNEGSKA (reference sequence). V was pared by 3 bases and J by 2 bases, with 5 bases of the junction left unmatched. The CDR3 DNA reads as TGCAGTGCTAGGGGGGGGACAGGGTCCAAAAACATTCAGTACTTC. Protein product: CSARGGTGSKNIQYF.

The sample holds a few counts of this clonotype. The chain has TRBV27 and TRBJ2-3; D is uncertain. Deletions cut 9 bases from V and 2 bases from J, with 15 bases between. The CDR3 consists of 14 residues. Germline V gene lookup returns CDR1 MNHEY and CDR2 SMNVEV (reference sequence). The CDR3 bases are TGTGCCAGTAGACCGAGTGAGTCCACAGATACGCAGTATTTT. It encodes CASRPSESTDTQYF.

This clonotype was observed a few times. The chain joins TRBV6-2 or TRBV6-3 to TRBJ2-5; D is perhaps TRBD2 (6 bases). Matching the DNA end better, TRBJ2-7 makes the J call doubtful. CDR1 is MNHEY, CDR2 SVGEGT, per germline. The CDR3 has 15 residues. The CDR3 loop reads CASAEERVLPYEQYF. CDR3 DNA sequence: TGTGCCAGCGCCGAGGAGCGGGTGCTCCCCTACGAGCAGTACTTC.

This clonotype came up many times. The chain links TRBV29-1 to TRBJ1-1, with D hard to call. The CDR3 is 12 amino acids. Germline CDR1 reads SQVTM; CDR2 reads ANQGSEA. V lost 2 bases and J 1 base, leaving 5 bases between the germline ends. In DNA form, the CDR3 reads TGCAGCGTTGAACGAGCGAACACTGAAGCTTTCTTT. Encoded protein: CSVERANTEAFF.

In its sample, this clonotype was seen a few times. The junction does not match germline at one end; this may be a read error. This chain joins TRBV6-2 or TRBV6-3 and TRBJ2-1; possibly TRBD2 for D (7 bases). CDR3 size: 16 residues. CDR1 MNHEY and CDR2 SVGEGT come from the germline V gene. CDR3 amino acids: CASSYGFRGGYNEQSF. CDR3 bases: TGTGCCAGCAGTTACGGGTTCCGCGGGGGCTACAATGAGCAGTCCTTC.

The CDR3 protein is CASSYRDRDNEQFF. The CDR3 coding sequence is TGCGCCAGCAGCTACCGGGACAGGGATAATGAGCAGTTCTTC. The chain carries TRBV5-1 and TRBJ2-1; 9 bases map to TRBD1. Germline CDR1 is SGHRS and CDR2 is YFSETQ. The CDR3 length is 14 residues. V shed 3 bases, J shed 7 bases, and the junction held 5 bases outside the gene matches.

This clonotype was recorded a few times. V usage is TRBV11-2 and J usage is TRBJ2-3, with D tentatively TRBD1 (6 bases). The CDR3 has 17 residues. From germline, CDR1 is SGHAT and CDR2 FQNNGV. V dropped 6 bases and J dropped 5 bases, with 24 bases sitting between them. The CDR3 loop reads CASRPAGARRSGDTQYF. CDR3 sequence (DNA): TGTGCCAGCAGACCTGCAGGGGCCCGGCGAAGCGGAGATACGCAGTATTTT.

The table lists this clonotype with a few counts. The genes are TRBV18 and TRBJ2-5; D is perhaps TRBD2 (6 bases). V lost 5 bases to trimming and J lost 0 bases, with 13 bases between them. Germline assignment: CDR1 KGHSH and CDR2 LQKENI. This CDR3 contains 15 residues. The CDR3 is CASSWIGGNQETQYF. The CDR3 region has the DNA TGTGCCAGCTCATGGATCGGGGGAAACCAAGAGACCCAGTACTTC.

This clonotype was counted a few times. The chain is built from TRBV6-2 or TRBV6-3 and TRBJ1-2; no clear D gene. CDR1 and CDR2 from the germline V gene are MNHEY and SVGEGT. CDR3 length: 13 amino acids. Between the trimmed V and J ends, which lost 6 bases and 3 bases, there was a span of 11 bases. The CDR3: CASRTREYYGYTF. The CDR3 coding sequence is TGTGCCAGCAGAACAAGGGAATACTATGGCTACACCTTC.

The chain carries TRBV29-1 and TRBJ1-1; no clear D. Germline lookup yields CDR1 SQVTM and CDR2 ANQGSEA. The CDR3 is 12 amino acids. Trimming cost V 1 base and J 0 bases, with 3 bases left between them. Here the CDR3 reads CSVEGMNTEAFF. The CDR3 bases are TGCAGCGTTGAAGGGATGAACACTGAAGCTTTCTTT.

The chain links TRBV28 to TRBJ2-1; TRBD1 aligns across 10 bases. Germline trimming cut 5 bases from V and 8 bases from J; bases unmatched to any gene: 6. The V gene's germline CDR1 is MDHEN and CDR2 SYDVKM. This CDR3 contains 14 residues. For the CDR3, the DNA is TGTGCCAGCAGTCCGGGACAGGGGACGGATGAGCAGTTCTTC. It encodes CASSPGQGTDEQFF.

The chain is built from TRBV7-9 and TRBJ2-7, with 8 bases fitting TRBD2. CDR3 length: 15 residues. CDR1 is SEHNR, CDR2 FQNEAQ, per germline (reference sequence). V shed 4 bases, J shed 4 bases, and the junction held 9 bases outside the gene matches. CDR3 bases: TGTGCCAGCAGCTCGGGACCGGTAGCGGGGTACGAGCAGTACTTC. Protein sequence: CASSSGPVAGYEQYF.

This clonotype was counted between two and nine times. The chain joins TRBV4-1 to TRBJ2-7; D not resolved. V gave up 0 bases and J gave up 2 bases, with 11 bases separating them. CDR1 is MGHRA, CDR2 YSYEKL, per germline. The CDR3 consists of 15 residues. The CDR3: CASSQETSPTYEQYF. As DNA, the CDR3 is TGCGCCAGCAGCCAAGAAACCAGCCCAACCTACGAGCAGTACTTC.

The chain combines TRBV6-5 with TRBJ1-1; the match to TRBD1 covers 7 bases. Per the germline V gene, CDR1 is MNHEY and CDR2 is SVGAGI. V shed 4 bases and J 0 bases; nucleotides not matched to a gene: 8. CDR3 size: 16 residues. CDR3 in amino acids: CASSFQPGTVNTEAFF. Written as DNA, the CDR3 is TGTGCCAGCAGTTTTCAGCCCGGGACAGTGAACACTGAAGCTTTCTTT.

This clonotype was counted a few times. The gene calls are TRBV7-2 and TRBJ2-6, with D tentatively TRBD1 or TRBD2 (5 bases each). The V end was cut by 5 bases, the J end by 2 bases, with 22 bases between. This CDR3 is built from 19 residues. Per germline, CDR1 SGHTA and CDR2 FQGNSA. This CDR3 is CASSRAGTLVVAGANVLTF. CDR3 DNA sequence: TGTGCCAGCAGCAGAGCCGGGACGTTAGTGGTCGCTGGGGCCAACGTCCTGACTTTC.

This clonotype has just a few counts. The chain couples TRBV20-1 to TRBJ2-5; 8 nucleotides align to TRBD1. The J call could be wrong; TRBJ2-7 is a better fit for the DNA end. The CDR3 has 14 amino acids. Germline CDR1 and CDR2: DFQATT and SNEGSKA (reference sequence). CDR3 DNA: TGCAGTGCTAGGCAGGGGGCGAACTCCTACGAGCAGTACTTC. Translating gives CSARQGANSYEQYF.

This rearrangement joins TRBV12-5 to TRBJ1-6; no definite D call. V was cut by 3 bases and J by 0 bases, with 12 bases left in between. Germline values: CDR1 LGHNT, CDR2 FRNRAP. There are 17 residues in the CDR3. CDR3 sequence (DNA): TGTGCTAGTGGTTTAGGCCAGGAAAGCTCCTATAATTCACCCCTCCACTTT. It encodes CASGLGQESSYNSPLHF.

This clonotype appeared a few times. J is TRBJ2-4 and V is TRBV12-3 or TRBV12-4; D is perhaps TRBD2 (5 bases). Trimming removed 3 bases from V and 8 bases from J, with 11 bases in between. CDR3 length: 13 amino acids. CDR3 sequence reads: CASSFELVDIQYF. The CDR3, as DNA: TGTGCCAGCAGTTTCGAACTAGTAGACATTCAGTACTTC.

This chain links TRBV12-3 or TRBV12-4 with TRBJ2-1; maybe TRBD2 (7 bases). This CDR3 has 14 residues. Trimming cost V 1 base and J 8 bases, with 12 bases left between them. The CDR3 loop is CASSLGGGVDEQFF. The CDR3 DNA reads TGTGCCAGCAGTTTAGGCGGGGGCGTCGATGAGCAGTTCTTC.